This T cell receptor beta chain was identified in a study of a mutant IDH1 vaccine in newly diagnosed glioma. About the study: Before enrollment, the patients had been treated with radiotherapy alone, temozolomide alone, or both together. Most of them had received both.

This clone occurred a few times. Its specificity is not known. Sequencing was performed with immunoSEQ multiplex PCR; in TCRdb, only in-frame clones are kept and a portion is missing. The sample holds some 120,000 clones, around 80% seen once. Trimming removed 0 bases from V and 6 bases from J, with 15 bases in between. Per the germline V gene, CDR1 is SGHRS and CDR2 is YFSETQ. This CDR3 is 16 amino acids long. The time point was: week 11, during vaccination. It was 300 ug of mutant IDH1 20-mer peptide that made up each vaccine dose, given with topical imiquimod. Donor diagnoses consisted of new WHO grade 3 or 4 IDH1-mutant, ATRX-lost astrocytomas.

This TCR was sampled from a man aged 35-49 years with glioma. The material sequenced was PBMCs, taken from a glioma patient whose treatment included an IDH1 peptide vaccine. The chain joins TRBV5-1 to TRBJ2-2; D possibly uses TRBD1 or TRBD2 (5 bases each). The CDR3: CASSLEGPELSGELFF. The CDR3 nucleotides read TGCGCCAGCAGCTTGGAGGGACCCGAACTCTCCGGGGAGCTGTTTTTT. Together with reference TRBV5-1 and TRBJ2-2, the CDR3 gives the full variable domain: KAGVTQTPRYLIKTRGQQVTLSCSPISGHRSVSWYQQTPGQGLQFLFEYFSETQRNKGNFPGRFSGRQFSNSRSEMNVSTLELGDSALYLCASSLEGPELSGELFFGEGSRLTVL.